Following are 20 T cell receptor beta chains from one sample sequenced in a study of post-analysis software for immune sequencing data. TCR beta cDNA libraries included unique molecular identifiers. TCRdb called the PCR reads again in MiXCR, with one record for every CDR3 protein. Of roughly 800,000 distinct CDR3 sequences listed, approximately 53% are singletons. Study outcomes and limitations: Five or six TRBV segments, TRBV5-6, TRBV5-1 and TRBV20-1 among them, were found more frequent in patients than controls.

No antigen has been assigned to these receptors. The specimen sequenced was blood. The receptors originated from a girl aged 10 to 17 with multiple sclerosis.

This rearrangement joins TRBV9 to TRBJ1-6; D is uncertain. Looked up from germline, CDR1 is SGDLS and CDR2 is YYNGEE. The V end was cut by 4 bases, the J end by 7 bases, with 15 bases between. The CDR3 covers 15 residues. The CDR3 nucleotides read TGTGCCAGCAGCTTTACCGCCGACCCCAATTCACCCCTCCACTTT. Translating it yields CASSFTADPNSPLHF.

This sequence joins TRBV2 and TRBJ2-5, with 9 bases aligning to TRBD2. CDR1 and CDR2 (germline): SNHLY, FYNNEI. This CDR3 comprises 16 residues. Losses at the gene ends were 3 bases for V and 3 bases for J; bases not matched to a gene: 8. CDR3 protein: CASSEASGTGKETQYF. The CDR3 DNA follows: TGTGCCAGCAGTGAGGCTAGCGGGACGGGTAAAGAGACCCAGTACTTC. The full variable domain, in which reference TRBV2 and TRBJ2-5 provide the parts outside the CDR3, is EPEVTQTPSHQVTQMGQEVILRCVPISNHLYFYWYRQILGQKVEFLVSFYNNEISEKSEIFDDQFSVERPDGSNFTLKIRSTKLEDSAMYFCASSEASGTGKETQYFGPGTRLLVL.

The chain joins TRBV20-1 to TRBJ2-1; D gene uncertain. This CDR3 contains 15 residues. The ends were cut back, 0 bases at V and 4 bases at J, with 13 bases in the middle. Germline CDR1 reads DFQATT; CDR2 reads SNEGSKA (reference sequence). In nucleotides, the CDR3 is TGCAGTGCTAGAGATAACCATCGGCTATACAATGAGCAGTTCTTC. Encoded protein: CSARDNHRLYNEQFF.

The rearrangement links TRBV12-3 or TRBV12-4 to TRBJ2-7; no clear D. V dropped 5 bases and J dropped 4 bases, with 12 bases sitting between them. CDR3 length: 13 residues. CDR3 protein: CASSHEARYEQYF. CDR3 bases: TGTGCCAGCAGTCACGAAGCGCGGTACGAGCAGTACTTC.

This chain connects TRBV3-1 to TRBJ2-3; D unclear. The CDR3 length is 15 residues. With 5 bases removed from V and 7 bases from J, the gap between germline ends came to 19 bases. The germline V gene has CDR1 LGHDT and CDR2 YNNKEL (reference sequence). CDR3 loop: CASSARLLSSYTQYF. Here the CDR3 DNA reads TGTGCCAGCAGCGCAAGACTCCTTTCTTCCTATACGCAGTATTTT.

This clonotype has a handful of counts. This rearrangement joins TRBV11-2 to TRBJ2-3; 13 bases agree with TRBD2. J gave up 7 bases and V 4 bases, and 8 bases lay outside the gene matches. This CDR3 contains 16 residues. Germline CDR1 is SGHAT and CDR2 is FQNNGV. The CDR3 DNA is TGTGCCAGCAGCTCCGCCACTAGCGGGAGGGCCCATACGCAGTATTTT. It specifies CASSSATSGRAHTQYF.

The sample holds a few counts of this clonotype. This rearrangement joins TRBV29-1 to TRBJ2-6; unclear D gene. This CDR3 spans 11 amino acids. V was shortened by 3 bases and J by 9 bases, with 6 bases between the two germline ends. From germline, CDR1 is SQVTM and CDR2 ANQGSEA. CDR3 region: CSVESLNVLTF. In nucleotides, the CDR3 is TGCAGCGTTGAGAGCCTCAACGTCCTGACTTTC. Full variable domain (rest looked up from reference TRBV29-1 and TRBJ2-6): SAVISQKPSRDICQRGTSLTIQCQVDSQVTMMFWYRQQPGQSLTLIATANQGSEATYESGFVIDKFPISRPNLTFSTLTVSNMSPEDSSIYLCSVESLNVLTFGAGSRLTVL.

The gene calls are TRBV12-3 or TRBV12-4 and TRBJ2-5; 8 nucleotides agree with TRBD2. The CDR3 consists of 12 residues. V lost 5 bases, J lost 11 bases, and 7 bases stayed unmatched. CDR3 region: CASSAGLVGQYF. The DNA for the CDR3 is TGTGCCAGCAGTGCGGGACTAGTTGGGCAGTACTTC.

V usage is TRBV28 and J usage is TRBJ2-5; a weak D match, TRBD2 (6 bases). The V end was cut by 6 bases, the J end by 11 bases, with 19 bases between. The CDR3 is made up of 13 amino acids. From germline, CDR1 is MDHEN and CDR2 SYDVKM. The CDR3 is CASREQRALKQYF. The CDR3, as DNA: TGTGCCAGCAGGGAACAGCGGGCGCTGAAGCAGTACTTC.

Only a few counts were recorded for this clonotype. The chain employs TRBV2 and TRBJ2-2; TRBD1 agrees at 8 bases. The germline V gene encodes CDR1 SNHLY and CDR2 FYNNEI. V gave up 3 bases and J gave up 4 bases; unmatched junction bases: 1. The CDR3 contains 14 residues. For the CDR3, the DNA is TGTGCCAGCAGTGAGGACAGGGTCACCGGGGAGCTGTTTTTT. Its translation is CASSEDRVTGELFF.

This clonotype was counted a few times. The chain uses TRBV3-1 and TRBJ2-4; no firm D call. The DNA end is more similar to TRBJ2-7, so the J call may be wrong. The germline gives CDR1 LGHDT, CDR2 YNNKEL (reference sequence). The CDR3 runs 12 residues. Here the CDR3 DNA reads TGTGCCAGCAGCCAAGATATGAACGAGCAGTACTTC. Its protein product is CASSQDMNEQYF.

This clonotype is a singleton in its sample. A clone one base away is much larger, so this may be a read error. The rearrangement uses TRBV6-5 and TRBJ1-5; TRBD1 matches at 8 bases. The CDR3 covers 14 residues. Trimming removed 6 bases from V and 9 bases from J; junction bases left unmatched: 10. CDR1 is MNHEY and CDR2 is SVGAGI in the germline V gene. CDR3 loop: CASSQRDRSGPQHF. DNA of the CDR3: TGTGCCAGCAGCCAACGGGACAGGTCTGGGCCCCAGCATTTT.

This chain links TRBV30 with TRBJ2-3, with D uncertain. Trimming left V 3 bases short and J 2 bases short, with 9 bases between. The germline V gene has CDR1 GTSNPN and CDR2 SVGIG (reference sequence). The CDR3 contains 13 residues. CDR3 protein: CAWRPSATDTQYF. The CDR3 coding sequence is TGTGCCTGGAGGCCCTCCGCCACAGATACGCAGTATTTT.

The chain uses TRBV29-1 and TRBJ1-2; D is unclear. This CDR3 is 17 amino acids long. Germline values: CDR1 SQVTM, CDR2 ANQGSEA. The ends were cut back, 0 bases at V and 0 bases at J, with 17 bases in the middle. This CDR3 reads CSVEDFAAALTNYGYTF. CDR3 DNA: TGCAGCGTTGAAGATTTCGCAGCGGCCCTAACTAACTATGGCTACACCTTC.

This rearrangement joins TRBV5-1 to TRBJ2-1, with D possibly TRBD2 on 7 matching bases. The germline V gene has CDR1 SGHRS and CDR2 YFSETQ. This CDR3 is built from 17 residues. V was pared by 0 bases and J by 2 bases, with 15 bases between. For the CDR3, the DNA is TGCGCCAGCAGCTTGGCCGGTGGCGGGGGCCCCTACAATGAGCAGTTCTTC. As protein: CASSLAGGGGPYNEQFF.

The chain is built from TRBV20-1 and TRBJ1-2; TRBD1 matches at 8 bases. The CDR3 is 14 residues long. Losses at the gene ends were 3 bases for V and 2 bases for J; bases not matched to a gene: 5. Germline V CDR1 and CDR2: DFQATT, SNEGSKA (reference sequence). In DNA, the CDR3 is TGCAGTGCTAGTCCGACAGGGGAGAACTATGGCTACACCTTC. Its translation: CSASPTGENYGYTF.

The rearrangement links TRBV7-3 to TRBJ2-1; 8 bases map to TRBD2. The trim removed 0 bases at V and 2 bases at J, leaving 3 bases unmatched. Germline CDR1 is SGHTA and CDR2 is FQGTGA. The CDR3 loop spans 16 amino acids. The CDR3 coding sequence is TGTGCCAGCAGCTTAACCGGGGGGGCGACCTACAATGAGCAGTTCTTC. This translates into CASSLTGGATYNEQFF. The full variable domain, rest sourced from reference TRBV7-3 and TRBJ2-1, is GAGVSQTPSNKVTEKGKYVELRCDPISGHTALYWYRQSLGQGPEFLIYFQGTGAADDSGLPNDRFFAVRPEGSVSTLKIQRTERGDSAVYLCASSLTGGATYNEQFFGPGTRLTVL.

This clonotype was detected only a few times. V and J are TRBV7-9 and TRBJ1-2; D might be TRBD1 (5 bases). Trimming pared 5 bases from V and 5 bases from J, leaving 18 bases between. Germline V gene data show CDR1 as SEHNR and CDR2 as FQNEAQ (reference sequence). The CDR3 covers 15 residues. The CDR3 sequence: CASSLSSLGGYGYTF. CDR3 nucleotide sequence: TGTGCCAGCAGCCTATCAAGCCTGGGGGGGTATGGCTACACCTTC.

Here the CDR3 reads CATVREGYTYEQYF. CDR3 nucleotides: TGTGCCACCGTCCGTGAGGGCTATACCTACGAGCAGTACTTC. The chain is built from TRBV6-2 or TRBV6-3 and TRBJ2-7, with D possibly being TRBD2 (5 bases). CDR1 MNHEY and CDR2 SVGEGT come from the germline V gene. CDR3 length: 14 residues. V dropped 10 bases and J dropped 2 bases, with 18 bases sitting between them.

The chain has TRBV20-1 and TRBJ2-1; D gene unclear. CDR1 is DFQATT and CDR2 is SNEGSKA in the germline V gene (reference sequence). V was shortened by 3 bases and J by 0 bases, with 12 bases between the two germline ends. The CDR3 length is 15 residues. This CDR3 reads CSASATGISYNEQFF. CDR3 nucleotide sequence: TGCAGTGCTAGTGCTACCGGCATCTCCTACAATGAGCAGTTCTTC.